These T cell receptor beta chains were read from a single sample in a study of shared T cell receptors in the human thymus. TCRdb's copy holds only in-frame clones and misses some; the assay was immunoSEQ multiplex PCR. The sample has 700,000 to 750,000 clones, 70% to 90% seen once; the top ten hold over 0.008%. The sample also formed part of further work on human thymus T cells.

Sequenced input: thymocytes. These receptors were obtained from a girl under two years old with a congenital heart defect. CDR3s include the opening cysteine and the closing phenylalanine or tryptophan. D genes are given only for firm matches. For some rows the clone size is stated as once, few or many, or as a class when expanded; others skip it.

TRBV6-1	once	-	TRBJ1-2	CASSAFGPHYGYTF	TGTGCCAGCAGTGCCTTTGGGCCTCACTATGGCTACACCTTC
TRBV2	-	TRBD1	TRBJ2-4	CASIQTGESKNIQYF	TGTGCCAGCATACAAACAGGGGAGAGCAAAAACATTCAGTACTTC
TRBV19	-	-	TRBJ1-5	CASSKVPEGQPQHF	TGTGCCAGTAGTAAGGTACCAGAGGGTCAGCCCCAGCATTTT
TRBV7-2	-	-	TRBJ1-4	CASSPNRTVNEKLFF	TGTGCCAGCAGTCCTAATCGGACAGTTAATGAAAAACTGTTTTTT
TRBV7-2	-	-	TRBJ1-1	CASSKGHLEEAFF	TGTGCCAGCAGCAAGGGACACCTAGAGGAAGCTTTCTTT
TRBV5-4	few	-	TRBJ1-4	CASSLGAAQEKLFF	TGTGCCAGCAGCTTGGGGGCCGCCCAGGAAAAACTGTTTTTT
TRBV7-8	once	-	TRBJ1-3	CASSLAPYDGGKSGNTIYF	TGTGCCAGCAGCTTAGCCCCCTACGATGGAGGGAAATCAGGAAACACCATATATTTT
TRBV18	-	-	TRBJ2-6	CASSPEVGDSSGANVLTF	TGTGCCAGCTCACCAGAAGTCGGTGATAGCTCTGGGGCCAACGTCCTGACTTTC
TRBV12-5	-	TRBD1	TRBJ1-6	CASGRDRRDSPLHF	TGTGCTAGTGGGCGGGACAGAAGGGATTCACCCCTCCACTTT
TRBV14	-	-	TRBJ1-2	CASSQDRDRDYTF	TGTGCCAGCAGCCAAGACAGGGATCGAGACTACACCTTC
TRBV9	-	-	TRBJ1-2	CASSAERFNYGYTF	TGTGCCAGCAGCGCGGAGCGGTTTAACTATGGCTACACCTTC
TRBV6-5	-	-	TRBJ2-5	CASSTTQEETQYF	TGTGCCAGCAGTACCACACAGGAAGAGACCCAGTACTTC
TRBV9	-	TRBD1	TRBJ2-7	CASSVGFPGQGAKQYF	TGTGCCAGCAGCGTAGGATTCCCGGGACAGGGGGCGAAGCAGTACTTC
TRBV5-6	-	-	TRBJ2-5	CASSKGQSETQYF	TGTGCCAGCAGCAAGGGGCAGTCGGAGACCCAGTACTTC
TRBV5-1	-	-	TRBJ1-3	CASSLGSGSGNTIYF	TGCGCCAGCAGCTTGGGCAGTGGCTCTGGAAACACCATATATTTT
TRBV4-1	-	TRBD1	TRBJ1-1	CASSHPGTGNMNTEAFF	TGCGCCAGCAGCCATCCCGGGACAGGGAATATGAACACTGAAGCTTTCTTT
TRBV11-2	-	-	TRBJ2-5	CASSLSTRLETQYF	TGTGCCAGCAGCCTGTCGACTAGACTCGAGACCCAGTACTTC
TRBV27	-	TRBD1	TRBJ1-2	CASRGRDRDYGYTF	TGTGCCAGCAGAGGCCGGGACAGGGACTATGGCTACACCTTC
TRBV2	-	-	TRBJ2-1	CASSETGIKAYSDEQFF	TGTGCCAGCAGTGAAACGGGGATCAAGGCCTACTCCGATGAGCAGTTCTTC
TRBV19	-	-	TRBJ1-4	CASKEPRVRDEKLFF	TGTGCCAGTAAGGAGCCCAGGGTACGCGATGAAAAACTGTTTTTT
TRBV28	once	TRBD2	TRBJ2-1	CASSARKPRDYAHEQFF	TGTGCCAGCAGTGCACGAAAACCTCGGGACTACGCTCATGAGCAGTTCTTC
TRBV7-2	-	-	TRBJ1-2	CASSLTVGYTF	TGTGCCAGCAGCCTGACAGTGGGCTACACCTTC
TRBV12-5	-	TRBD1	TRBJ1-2	CASGLFPGQMGYGYTF	TGTGCTAGTGGTTTGTTCCCGGGACAGATGGGCTATGGCTACACCTTC
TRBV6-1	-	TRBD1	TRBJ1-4	CAISVGTALNEKLFF	TGTGCCATCAGCGTAGGGACAGCTTTAAATGAAAAACTGTTTTTT
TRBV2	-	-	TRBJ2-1	CATGLGAQGNEQFF	TGTGCCACAGGATTGGGGGCCCAGGGGAATGAGCAGTTCTTC
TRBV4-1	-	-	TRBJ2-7	CASSQGRRRSYEQYF	TGCGCCAGCAGCCAAGGTAGAAGGAGGAGCTACGAGCAGTACTTC
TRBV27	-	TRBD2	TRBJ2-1	CASSLYGLAGYNEQFF	TGTGCCAGCAGTTTATATGGACTAGCGGGATACAATGAGCAGTTCTTC
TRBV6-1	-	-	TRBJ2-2	CASSARPGAGELFF	TGTGCCAGCAGTGCCCGACCTGGGGCAGGGGAGCTGTTTTTT
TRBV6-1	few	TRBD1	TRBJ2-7	CASSEVGTGGYEQYF	TGTGCCAGCAGTGAAGTAGGGACAGGGGGATACGAGCAGTACTTC
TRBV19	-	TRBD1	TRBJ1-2	CASRNTDRLNYGYTF	TGTGCCAGTAGAAATACGGACAGGCTAAACTATGGCTACACCTTC
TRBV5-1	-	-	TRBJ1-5	CASSLTGSQPQHF	TGCGCCAGCAGCTTGACGGGGAGCCAGCCCCAGCATTTT
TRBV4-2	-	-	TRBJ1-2	CASSQDGRSTGYTF	TGTGCCAGCAGCCAAGATGGGAGGAGTACTGGCTACACCTTC
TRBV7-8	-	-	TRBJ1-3	CASSLESQGNTIYF	TGTGCCAGCAGCTTAGAGTCTCAGGGAAACACCATATATTTT
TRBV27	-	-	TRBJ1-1	CASSLGVRTDQNLLNTEAFF	TGTGCCAGCAGTTTAGGGGTTCGGACAGACCAGAACCTTTTGAACACTGAAGCTTTCTTT
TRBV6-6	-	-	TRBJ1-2	CASRGDYGYTF	TGTGCCAGCAGAGGGGACTATGGCTACACCTTC
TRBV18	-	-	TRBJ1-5	CASSPRNRQVNQPQHF	TGTGCCAGCTCACCACGCAACAGACAGGTCAATCAGCCCCAGCATTTT
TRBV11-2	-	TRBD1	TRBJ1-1	CASSPPGGQGGVRNTEAFF	TGTGCCAGCAGCCCCCCCGGGGGCCAAGGGGGCGTGAGGAACACTGAAGCTTTCTTT
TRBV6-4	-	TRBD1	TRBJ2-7	CASRQGVSCEQYF	TGTGCCAGCAGACAGGGGGTCTCTTGCGAGCAGTACTTC
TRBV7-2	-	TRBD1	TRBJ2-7	CASSFGQGRTYEQYF	TGTGCCAGCAGCTTCGGACAGGGGCGAACTTACGAGCAGTACTTC
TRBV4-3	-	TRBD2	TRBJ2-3	CASSQALAGGSDTQYF	TGCGCCAGCAGCCAAGCCCTAGCGGGGGGATCAGATACGCAGTATTTT
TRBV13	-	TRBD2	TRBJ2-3	CASSSREASGAKNSTDTQYF	TGTGCCAGCAGTTCCCGGGAGGCCAGCGGGGCGAAAAATAGCACAGATACGCAGTATTTT
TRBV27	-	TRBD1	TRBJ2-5	CASSYRDREETQYF	TGTGCCAGCAGTTACCGGGACAGGGAAGAGACCCAGTACTTC
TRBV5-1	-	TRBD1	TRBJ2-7	CASSSSRDSYYEQYF	TGCGCCAGCAGCTCGTCCCGGGACAGTTACTACGAGCAGTACTTC
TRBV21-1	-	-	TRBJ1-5	CASSKIRDKNQPQHF	TGTGCCAGCAGCAAAATCCGGGACAAGAATCAGCCCCAGCATTTT
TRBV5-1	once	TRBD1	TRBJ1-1	CASSVQRLQGADYMNTEAFF	TGCGCCAGCAGCGTCCAAAGACTACAGGGGGCCGATTACATGAACACTGAAGCTTTCTTT
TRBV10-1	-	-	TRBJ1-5	CASRPTAPRQPQHF	TGCGCCAGCAGACCCACAGCACCCAGACAGCCCCAGCATTTT
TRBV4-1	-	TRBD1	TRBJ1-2	CASSQGQGTGFHYGYTF	TGCGCCAGCAGCCAAGGGCAAGGGACAGGGTTTCACTATGGCTACACCTTC
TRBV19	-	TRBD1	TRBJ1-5	CASSLPGQGNQPQHF	TGTGCCAGTAGTCTTCCCGGACAGGGAAATCAGCCCCAGCATTTT
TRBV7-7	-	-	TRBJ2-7	CASSLGRTYEQYF	TGTGCTAGCAGCTTAGGTCGGACTTACGAGCAGTACTTC
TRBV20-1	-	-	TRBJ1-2	CSAPINYGYTF	TGCAGTGCTCCAATCAACTATGGCTACACCTTC
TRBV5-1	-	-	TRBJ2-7	CASSLLTRFYEQYF	TGCGCCAGCAGCTTGCTGACTAGATTCTACGAGCAGTACTTC
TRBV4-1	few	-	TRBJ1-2	CASSLTWGGYGYTF	TGCGCCAGCAGCCTAACTTGGGGGGGATATGGCTACACCTTC
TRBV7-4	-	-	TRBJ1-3	CASSLVRRSGNTIYF	TGTGCCAGCAGCTTGGTCAGGCGCTCTGGAAACACCATATATTTT
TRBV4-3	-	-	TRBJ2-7	CASSQDRQDFYEQYF	TGCGCCAGCAGCCAAGACCGACAGGATTTCTACGAGCAGTACTTC
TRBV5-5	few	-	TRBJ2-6	CASSFYGQCRSGANVLTF	TGTGCCAGCAGCTTCTACGGACAGTGTCGCTCTGGGGCCAACGTCCTGACTTTC
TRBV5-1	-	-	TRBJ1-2	CASRPVIAYGYTF	TGCGCCAGCAGGCCGGTGATCGCGTATGGCTACACCTTC
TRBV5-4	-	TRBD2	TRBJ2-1	CASSSPTSGVEGNEQFF	TGTGCCAGCAGCTCACCGACTAGCGGGGTAGAAGGGAATGAGCAGTTCTTC
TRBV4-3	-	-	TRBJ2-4	CASSPSAGQAKNIQYF	TGCGCCAGCAGCCCCTCAGCCGGACAGGCCAAAAACATTCAGTACTTC
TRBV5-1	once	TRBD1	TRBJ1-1	CASSLAAGGGRDTEAFF	TGCGCCAGCAGCTTGGCCGCAGGGGGCGGGCGGGACACTGAAGCTTTCTTT
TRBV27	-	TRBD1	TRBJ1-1	CATQGAKESTEAFF	TGTGCCACCCAGGGGGCAAAAGAGAGCACTGAAGCTTTCTTT